This T cell receptor beta chain was observed in a study of OX40 agonist ivuxolimab in advanced cancers. V lost 5 bases and J 8 bases, leaving 16 bases between the germline ends. The CDR3 covers 15 residues. Germline assignment: CDR1 SGHTA and CDR2 FQGNSA. Comment on this clone: Antigen unknown.

Profiling relied on immunoSEQ multiplex PCR, and the TCRdb table lists in-frame clones only, not all of them. This sample has roughly 80,000 clones, with roughly 90% found just once. Study-level results: CD8+ T cells showed, on average, more clonal expansion than CD4+ cells. Compared with others, partial responders at 0.1-3.0 mg/kg displayed clonal expansion among the lowest.

Sequences were derived from CD4+ or CD8+ T cells sorted from blood, sampled in a trial of the OX40 agonist ivuxolimab. J is TRBJ1-6 and V is TRBV7-2; a weak D match, TRBD1 (5 bases). This clonotype originated in an adult with an advanced solid tumor such as melanoma, head and neck, liver or kidney cancer. The DNA of the CDR3 is TGTGCCAGCAGCCCACCCCGACAGCTGGATTCACCCCTCCACTTT. The encoded protein is CASSPPRQLDSPLHF.